This section outlines one T cell receptor beta chain sequence together with its context. Its antigen is still unknown. V lost 0 bases to trimming and J lost 5 bases, with 11 bases between them. This CDR3 is 15 amino acids long. Germline CDR1 is MGHRA and CDR2 is YSYEKL. The data derive from a study of cytomegalovirus exposure and HLA in healthy donors. Findings and caveats of the study: Prediction of most subjects' HLA-A and HLA-B alleles by TCR beta sequences was reportedly accurate. Productive status was seen about 87% or about 30% of the time for most TCR beta V segments in an earlier analysis.

Amplification used 60 Vbeta primers and 13 Jbeta primers. The table came from immunoSEQ multiplex PCR; TCRdb's copy has only in-frame clones and leaves some out. The repertoire consists of 120,000 to 150,000 clones, with 80% to 85% occurring once and the leading ten covering less than 1.5%. This TCR was sampled from a female donor in good health and CMV-seronegative. The rearrangement links TRBV4-1 to TRBJ1-5, with D possibly matching TRBD1 (5 bases). Sequenced sample: PBMCs. The CDR3, as DNA: TGCGCCAGCAGCCAAGATATGACCAGGGATCAGCCCCAGCATTTT. Residues: CASSQDMTRDQPQHF.